This passage covers 16 T cell receptor beta chains from one sample sequenced in a study of cytomegalovirus exposure and HLA in healthy donors (dated by TCRdb to the late 2010s). The library relied on the immunoSEQ multiplex PCR assay. For the multiplex PCR, a mixture combining 60 forward primers for TCR Vbeta segments and 13 reverse primers for TCR Jbeta segments was used. The source is immuneACCESS, and TCRdb retained only in-frame sequences with V and J called. Part of the clones is not carried over; for the studies checked, unresolved V genes explain less than half of this, and the remainder is unexplained. The sample table holds 30,000 to 45,000 clones, of which 84% were seen once. About 4% of the sample lies in the top ten. Sequencing used PBMCs. The origin of the receptors is a woman younger than 35 in good health and CMV-seronegative.

The chain joins TRBV18 to TRBJ2-7; D perhaps matches TRBD1 (6 bases). Trimming took 2 bases from V and 2 from J, leaving 10 bases between them. Looked up from germline, CDR1 is KGHSH and CDR2 is LQKENI. The length of the CDR3 is 14 residues. CDR3 sequence reads: CASSPSGDTYEQYF. In DNA, the CDR3 is TGTGCCAGCTCACCATCAGGGGATACCTACGAGCAGTACTTC.

The chain recombines TRBV6-1 with TRBJ1-1, with D perhaps matching TRBD1 (6 bases). CDR3 length: 13 residues. V lost 6 bases and J lost 8, with 16 bases in between. The V gene's germline CDR1 is MNHNS and CDR2 SASEGT. The CDR3 DNA reads as TGTGCCAGCAGGGCGGGGGGACAAGGGGAAGCTTTCTTT. Its protein product is CASRAGGQGEAFF.

V usage is TRBV7-9 and J usage is TRBJ2-1, with 12 positions matching TRBD2. CDR1 SEHNR and CDR2 FQNEAQ come from the germline V gene (reference sequence). Losses at the gene ends were 1 base for V and 9 bases for J; bases not matched to a gene: 10. The CDR3 extends over 17 amino acids. The CDR3 protein is CASSLGLAGGRASEQFF. Here the CDR3 DNA reads TGTGCCAGCAGCTTAGGGCTAGCGGGGGGGCGGGCGAGTGAGCAGTTCTTC.

V usage is TRBV11-2 and J usage is TRBJ2-7; D perhaps matches TRBD2 (5 bases). V lost 5 bases to trimming and J lost 0 bases, with 14 bases between them. Germline V lookup: CDR1 SGHAT, CDR2 FQNNGV. The CDR3 totals 15 residues. The CDR3 sequence: CASSPIRGNSYEQYF. Here the CDR3 DNA reads TGTGCCAGCAGCCCGATCCGGGGAAACTCCTACGAGCAGTACTTC.

To note about this clone: At one boundary the junction diverges from the germline segment, which might be a read error. V and J are TRBV5-1 and TRBJ1-2, with 9 bases that match TRBD1. From germline, CDR1 is SGHRS and CDR2 YFSETQ. This CDR3 contains 13 residues. CDR3 sequence (DNA): TGCGCCAGCAGCGCGGGACAGGGCTCTGGCTACCCCTTC. Its translation: CASSAGQGSGYPF.

This chain joins TRBV5-1 and TRBJ2-5; TRBD1 is a possible D gene (6 bases). CDR1 is SGHRS and CDR2 is YFSETQ in the germline V gene. CDR3 length: 16 amino acids. The ends were cut back, 2 bases at V and 1 base at J, with 15 bases in the middle. For the CDR3, the DNA is TGCGCCAGCAGCTTTCTACCGAGGGGGATCCAAGAGACCCAGTACTTC. Translating it yields CASSFLPRGIQETQYF.

The chain combines TRBV4-1 with TRBJ1-2; 7 bases are shared with TRBD1. V shed 3 bases, J shed 6 bases, and the junction held 7 bases outside the gene matches. The CDR3 runs to 14 residues. Germline lookup yields CDR1 MGHRA and CDR2 YSYEKL. The CDR3 sequence: CASSHTGDKNGYTF. The CDR3 nucleotides are TGCGCCAGCAGCCATACAGGGGACAAGAATGGCTACACCTTC.

This chain joins TRBV6-1 and TRBJ2-7; 8 bases map to TRBD1. Trimming cost V 3 bases and J 2 bases; bases outside gene matches: 3. Germline lookup yields CDR1 MNHNS and CDR2 SASEGT. This CDR3 has 14 amino acids. The CDR3: CASSDRTGPYEQYF. The CDR3 DNA follows: TGTGCCAGCAGTGACCGGACAGGGCCCTACGAGCAGTACTTC.

The rearrangement links TRBV7-6 to TRBJ2-5; 9 bases match TRBD1. The end of the DNA aligns better with TRBJ2-7, so the J call may be wrong. Per the germline V gene, CDR1 is SGHVS and CDR2 is FNYEAQ. The CDR3 has 12 amino acids. The CDR3 loop is CASSGQGDEQYF. CDR3 DNA: TGTGCCTCCTCGGGACAGGGAGACGAGCAGTACTTC.

The chain employs TRBV12-5 and TRBJ2-3; TRBD2 aligns across 8 bases. The CDR3 consists of 17 residues. The germline gives CDR1 LGHNT, CDR2 FRNRAP. V gave up 0 bases and J gave up 3 bases; unmatched junction bases: 8. CDR3: CASGLVLSGGGTDTQYF. CDR3 sequence (DNA): TGTGCTAGTGGTTTGGTACTAAGCGGGGGAGGGACAGATACGCAGTATTTT.

V is TRBV18 and J is TRBJ1-1, with TRBD1 identical over 8 bases. The V and J ends lost 4 bases and 5 bases, in that order; junction bases with no gene match: 12. The CDR3 length is 16 residues. The V gene's germline CDR1 is KGHSH and CDR2 LQKENI. This chain's CDR3 is CASSLPQDRVGTEAFF. As DNA, the CDR3 is TGTGCCAGCTCACTACCACAGGACAGGGTGGGGACTGAAGCTTTCTTT.

This chain uses TRBV6-5 with TRBJ1-6, with D possibly being TRBD1 (6 bases). This CDR3 has 14 amino acids. From germline, CDR1 is MNHEY and CDR2 SVGAGI. V lost 2 bases to trimming and J lost 7 bases, with 9 bases between them. The CDR3 region is CASSYQGRNSPLHF. CDR3 nucleotide sequence: TGTGCCAGCAGTTACCAGGGGCGGAATTCACCCCTCCACTTT.

The rearrangement joins TRBV10-3 to TRBJ2-1; 9 bases line up with TRBD1. Unmatched junction bases numbered 6, after V lost 8 bases and J lost 1 base. Looked up from germline, CDR1 is ENHRY and CDR2 is SYGVKD. The CDR3 covers 15 residues. CDR3 residues: CAIATGGSSYNEQFF. CDR3 coding DNA: TGTGCCATCGCAACAGGGGGCTCTTCCTACAATGAGCAGTTCTTC.

This clone was seen a handful of times. This chain joins TRBV25-1 and TRBJ1-1, with D unresolved. Per the germline V gene, CDR1 is MGHDK and CDR2 is SYGVNS. The V and J ends lost 1 base and 0 bases respectively, with 6 bases between them. CDR3 size: 14 residues. The CDR3 DNA follows: TGTGCCAGCAGTGAATCCACGGTGAACACTGAAGCTTTCTTT. This encodes CASSESTVNTEAFF.

The V call is TRBV19, the J call TRBJ2-3; tentative D call: TRBD1 (7 bases). The V and J ends lost 10 bases and 3 bases respectively, with 20 bases between them. The CDR3 runs 15 residues. Per germline, CDR1 LNHDA and CDR2 SQIVND (reference sequence). CDR3 nucleotide sequence: TGTGCCAATAAGGAGCAGGGGGGATTTACAGATACGCAGTATTTT. Protein: CANKEQGGFTDTQYF.

The chain has TRBV4-3 and TRBJ2-2, with unresolved D. V was trimmed by 3 bases and J by 1 base, leaving 6 bases between them. The CDR3 is 14 amino acids. Germline V gives CDR1 LGHNA, CDR2 YSLEER. The CDR3 nucleotides are TGCGCCAGCAGCCACCGTATGAACACCGGGGAGCTGTTTTTT. It encodes CASSHRMNTGELFF.